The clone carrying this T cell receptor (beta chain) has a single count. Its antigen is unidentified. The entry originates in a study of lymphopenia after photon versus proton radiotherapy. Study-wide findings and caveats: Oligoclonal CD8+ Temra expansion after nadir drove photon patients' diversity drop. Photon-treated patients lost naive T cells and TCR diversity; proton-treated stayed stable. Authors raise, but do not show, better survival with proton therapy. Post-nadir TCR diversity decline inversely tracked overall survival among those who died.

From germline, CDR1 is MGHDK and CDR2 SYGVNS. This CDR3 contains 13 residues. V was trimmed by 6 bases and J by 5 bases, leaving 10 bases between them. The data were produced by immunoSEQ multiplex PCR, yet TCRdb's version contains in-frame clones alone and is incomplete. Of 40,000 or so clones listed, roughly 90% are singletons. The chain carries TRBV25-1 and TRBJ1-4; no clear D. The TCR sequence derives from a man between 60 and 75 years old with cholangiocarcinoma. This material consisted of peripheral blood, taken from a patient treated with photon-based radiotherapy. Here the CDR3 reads CASRKDGNEKLFF. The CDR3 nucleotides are TGTGCCAGCAGGAAGGACGGAAATGAAAAACTGTTTTTT.